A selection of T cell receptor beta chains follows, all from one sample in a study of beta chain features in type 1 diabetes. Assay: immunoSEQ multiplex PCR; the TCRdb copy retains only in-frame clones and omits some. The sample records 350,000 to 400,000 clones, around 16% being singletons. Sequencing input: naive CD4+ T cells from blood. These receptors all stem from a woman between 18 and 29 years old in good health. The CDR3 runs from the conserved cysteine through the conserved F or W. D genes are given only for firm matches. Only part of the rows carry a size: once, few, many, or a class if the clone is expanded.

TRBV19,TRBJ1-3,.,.,CERGNTIYF,TGTGAGAGGGGAAACACCATATATTTT
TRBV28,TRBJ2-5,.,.,CASSLFQGVQETQYF,TGTGCCAGCAGTTTATTTCAGGGCGTCCAAGAGACCCAGTACTTC
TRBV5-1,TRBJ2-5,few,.,CASSVQGGGETQYF,TGCGCCAGCAGCGTACAGGGTGGCGGGGAGACCCAGTACTTC
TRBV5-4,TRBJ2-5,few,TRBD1,CASSGRRGQETQYF,TGTGCCAGCAGCGGACGCAGGGGGCAGGAGACCCAGTACTTC
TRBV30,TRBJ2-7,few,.,CAWSVIAGSSYEQYF,TGTGCCTGGAGTGTAATTGCGGGGAGCTCCTACGAGCAGTACTTC
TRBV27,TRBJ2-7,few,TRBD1,CASSSWGTDNYEQYF,TGTGCCAGCAGTAGTTGGGGGACAGATAACTACGAGCAGTACTTC
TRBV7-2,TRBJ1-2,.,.,CASSLYGYTF,TGTGCCAGCAGCCTATATGGCTACACCTTC
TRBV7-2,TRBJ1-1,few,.,CASSFAARPEAFF,TGTGCCAGCAGCTTTGCGGCACGACCTGAAGCTTTCTTT
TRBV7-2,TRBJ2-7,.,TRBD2,CASGLQAGGNSYEQYF,TGTGCCAGCGGACTTCAGGCGGGAGGTAACTCCTACGAGCAGTACTTC
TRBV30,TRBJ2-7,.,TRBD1,CASDRENPYEQYF,TGTGCCAGTGACAGGGAAAACCCCTACGAGCAGTACTTC
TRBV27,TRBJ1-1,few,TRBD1,CASSAGGTGQKAFF,TGTGCCAGCAGTGCCGGTGGGACAGGGCAAAAAGCTTTCTTT
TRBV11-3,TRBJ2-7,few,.,CASSLVRGFRYEQYF,TGTGCCAGCAGCTTAGTTCGCGGGTTTCGGTACGAGCAGTACTTC
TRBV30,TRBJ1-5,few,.,CAWSPRGGQPQHF,TGTGCCTGGAGTCCACGGGGTGGCCAGCCCCAGCATTTT
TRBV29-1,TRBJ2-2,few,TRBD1,CSAGLGTGNTGELFF,TGCAGCGCTGGGCTCGGGACAGGGAACACCGGGGAGCTGTTTTTT
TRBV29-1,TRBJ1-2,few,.,CSVEATSAGGYTF,TGCAGCGTTGAAGCGACGTCCGCCGGGGGCTACACCTTC
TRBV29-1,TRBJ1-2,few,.,CSVRGLANYGYTF,TGCAGCGTCAGGGGTTTAGCTAACTATGGCTACACCTTC
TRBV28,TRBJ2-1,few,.,CASTLQGAIPQFF,TGTGCCAGCACGCTACAGGGCGCAATTCCACAGTTCTTC
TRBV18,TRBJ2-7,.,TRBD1,CASSPGQGAYEQYF,TGTGCCAGCTCACCGGGGCAGGGGGCCTACGAGCAGTACTTC
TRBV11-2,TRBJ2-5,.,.,CASSFVQTVETQYF,TGTGCCAGCAGCTTTGTACAGACCGTGGAGACCCAGTACTTC
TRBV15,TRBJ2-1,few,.,CATSRQTASSYNEQFF,TGTGCCACCAGCAGACAGACAGCTAGCTCCTACAATGAGCAGTTCTTC
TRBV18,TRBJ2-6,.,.,CASSPEQGVPGANVLTF,TGTGCCAGCTCACCAGAACAGGGTGTCCCTGGGGCCAACGTCCTGACTTTC
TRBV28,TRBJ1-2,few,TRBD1,CASSSDRGLIGYGYTF,TGTGCCAGCAGCTCGGACAGGGGACTGATTGGGTATGGCTACACCTTC
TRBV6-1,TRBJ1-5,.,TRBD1,CASRGTGDSRQPQHF,TGTGCCAGCAGAGGGACAGGGGATTCGCGGCAGCCCCAGCATTTT
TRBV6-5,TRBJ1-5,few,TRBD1,CASSRQGRDQPQHF,TGTGCCAGCAGCCGACAGGGACGGGATCAGCCCCAGCATTTT
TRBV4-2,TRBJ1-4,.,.,CASSQGQYNEKLFF,TGTGCCAGCAGCCAAGGACAGTATAATGAAAAACTGTTTTTT
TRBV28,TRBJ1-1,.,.,CASSQWLAANTEAFF,TGTGCCAGCAGTCAGTGGCTAGCTGCGAACACTGAAGCTTTCTTT
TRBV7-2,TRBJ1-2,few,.,CASSLVTGSYGYTF,TGTGCCAGCAGCTTAGTTACGGGGAGCTATGGCTACACCTTC
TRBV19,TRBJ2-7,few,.,CASSMWLGRTLEQYF,TGTGCCAGTAGTATGTGGCTGGGGCGGACGTTAGAGCAGTACTTC
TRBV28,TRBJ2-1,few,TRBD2,CASSLGGLAGFEQFF,TGTGCCAGCAGTTTAGGTGGTCTAGCGGGATTTGAGCAGTTCTTC
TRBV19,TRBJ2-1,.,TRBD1,CASNPGGKSYNEQFF,TGTGCCAGTAACCCAGGGGGCAAGTCCTACAATGAGCAGTTCTTC
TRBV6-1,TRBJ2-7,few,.,CASSVTVIASYEQYF,TGTGCCAGCAGCGTGACAGTTATTGCGAGTTACGAGCAGTACTTC
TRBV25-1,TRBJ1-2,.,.,CASSEQGYGYTF,TGTGCCAGCAGTGAACAGGGCTATGGCTACACCTTC
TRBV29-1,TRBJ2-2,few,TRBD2,CSVEDRRTSGTHTGELFF,TGCAGCGTTGAAGATCGAAGGACTAGCGGGACCCACACCGGGGAGCTGTTTTTT
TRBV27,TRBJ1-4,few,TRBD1,CASSLLGTEEKLFF,TGTGCCAGCAGTTTATTGGGGACAGAAGAAAAACTGTTTTTT
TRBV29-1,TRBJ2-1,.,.,CSVERIGDNEQFF,TGCAGCGTCGAGAGGATCGGGGACAATGAGCAGTTCTTC
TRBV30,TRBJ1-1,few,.,CAWSSPGQTAFF,TGTGCCTGGAGCAGTCCGGGACAAACGGCTTTCTTT
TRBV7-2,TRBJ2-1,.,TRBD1,CASSLARDRGRNEQFF,TGTGCCAGCAGCTTAGCCCGGGACAGGGGACGTAATGAGCAGTTCTTC
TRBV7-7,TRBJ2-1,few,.,CASRPGVSGEQFF,TGTGCTAGCAGGCCAGGGGTTAGTGGTGAGCAGTTCTTC
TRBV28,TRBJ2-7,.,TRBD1,CASGYRGRQYF,TGTGCCAGCGGTTACAGGGGTCGCCAGTACTTC
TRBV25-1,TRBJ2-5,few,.,CASSLGVETQYF,TGTGCCAGCAGTTTAGGGGTAGAGACCCAGTACTTC
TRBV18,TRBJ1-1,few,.,CASSPRTDTEAFF,TGTGCCAGCTCACCACGTACAGACACTGAAGCTTTCTTT
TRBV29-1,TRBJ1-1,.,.,CSVPGGLMNTEAFF,TGCAGCGTCCCCGGAGGGTTAATGAACACTGAAGCTTTCTTT
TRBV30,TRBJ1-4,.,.,CAWSVQLTIFNEKLFF,TGTGCCTGGAGTGTCCAACTAACCATCTTTAATGAAAAACTGTTTTTT
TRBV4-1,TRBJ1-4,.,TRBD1,CASSLITGANEKLFF,TGCGCCAGCAGCCTAATTACAGGGGCTAATGAAAAACTGTTTTTT
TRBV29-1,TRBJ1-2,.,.,CSVEQGRHGYTF,TGCAGCGTTGAACAGGGGCGGCATGGCTACACCTTC
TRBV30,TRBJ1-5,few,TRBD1,CAWGGTGDNQPQHF,TGTGCCTGGGGGGGGACAGGGGACAATCAGCCCCAGCATTTT
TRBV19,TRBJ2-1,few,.,CASSTRTSKRYNEQFF,TGTGCCAGTAGTACCCGAACTAGCAAACGGTACAATGAGCAGTTCTTC
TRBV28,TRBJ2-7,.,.,CASSLNPGVVREQYF,TGTGCCAGCAGTTTAAACCCCGGTGTAGTACGCGAGCAGTACTTC
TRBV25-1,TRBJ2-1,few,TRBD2,CATQGLAGGKYYYNEQFF,TGTGCCACCCAGGGACTAGCGGGAGGGAAATACTATTACAATGAGCAGTTCTTC
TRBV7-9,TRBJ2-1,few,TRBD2,CASSSGLAGATEQFF,TGTGCCAGCAGCTCGGGACTAGCGGGAGCAACTGAGCAGTTCTTC
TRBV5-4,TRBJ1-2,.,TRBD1,CASSSDSTGAASGYTF,TGTGCCAGCAGCTCTGACTCAACAGGGGCAGCAAGTGGCTACACCTTC
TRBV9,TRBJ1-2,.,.,CASSPREIPANYGYTF,TGTGCCAGCAGCCCACGTGAGATCCCTGCTAACTATGGCTACACCTTC
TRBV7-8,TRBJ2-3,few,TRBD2,CASSFGLAGITDTQYF,TGTGCCAGCAGCTTCGGACTAGCGGGCATCACAGATACGCAGTATTTT
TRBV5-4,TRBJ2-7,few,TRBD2,CASSFGGTTLYEQYF,TGTGCCAGCAGCTTTGGCGGGACTACTCTCTACGAGCAGTACTTC
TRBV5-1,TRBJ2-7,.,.,CASSLTKVSYEQYF,TGCGCCAGCAGCTTGACTAAGGTGTCCTACGAGCAGTACTTC
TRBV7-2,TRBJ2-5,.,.,CASSWAGVGETQYF,TGTGCCAGCAGTTGGGCCGGGGTAGGAGAGACCCAGTACTTC
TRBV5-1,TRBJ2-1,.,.,CASSLMASSSYNEQFF,TGCGCCAGCAGCTTGATGGCTTCAAGCTCCTACAATGAGCAGTTCTTC
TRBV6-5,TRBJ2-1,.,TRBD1,CAVKQGNEQFF,TGTGCCGTAAAACAGGGGAATGAGCAGTTCTTC